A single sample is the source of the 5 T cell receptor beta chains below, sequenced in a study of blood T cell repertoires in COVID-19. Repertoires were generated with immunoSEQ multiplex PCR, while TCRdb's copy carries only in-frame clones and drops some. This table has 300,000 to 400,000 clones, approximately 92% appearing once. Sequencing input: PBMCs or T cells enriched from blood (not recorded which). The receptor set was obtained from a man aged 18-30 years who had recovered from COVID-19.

CDR3 nucleotide sequence: TGTGCCAGCACCCCATTAGAACAGGGTAACTATGGCTACACCTTC. Residues: CASTPLEQGNYGYTF. This chain uses TRBV7-6 with TRBJ1-2; D is possibly TRBD1 (6 bases). This CDR3 has 15 residues. Germline assignment: CDR1 SGHVS and CDR2 FNYEAQ. The V gene lost 7 bases and the J gene lost 1 base, with 16 bases spanning the gap. Variable domain in full (rest from reference TRBV7-6 and TRBJ1-2): GAGVSQSPRYKVTKRGQDVALRCDPISGHVSLYWYRQALGQGPEFLTYFNYEAQQDKSGLPNDRFSAERPEGSISTLTIQRTEQRDSAMYRCASTPLEQGNYGYTFGSGTRLTVV.

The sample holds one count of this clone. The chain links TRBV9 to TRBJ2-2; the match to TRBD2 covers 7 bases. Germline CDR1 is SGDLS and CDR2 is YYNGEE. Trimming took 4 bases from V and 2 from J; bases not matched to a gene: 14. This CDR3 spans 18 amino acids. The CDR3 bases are TGTGCCAGCAGCCCCGGACCCGCCACTAGCGTAAACACCGGGGAGCTGTTTTTT. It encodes CASSPGPATSVNTGELFF.

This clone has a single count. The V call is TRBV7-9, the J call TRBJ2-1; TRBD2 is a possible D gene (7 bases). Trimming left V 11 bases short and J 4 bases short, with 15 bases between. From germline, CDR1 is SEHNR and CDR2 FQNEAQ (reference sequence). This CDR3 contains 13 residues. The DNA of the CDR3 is TGTGCCGCTAGGGGGGGCCGGTACAATGAGCAGTTCTTC. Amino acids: CAARGGRYNEQFF.

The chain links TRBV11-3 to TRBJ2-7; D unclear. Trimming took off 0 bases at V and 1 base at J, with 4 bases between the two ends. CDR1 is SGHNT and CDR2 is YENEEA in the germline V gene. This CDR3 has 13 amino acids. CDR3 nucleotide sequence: TGTGCCAGCAGCTTAGACGGTTCCTACGAGCAGTACTTC. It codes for CASSLDGSYEQYF.

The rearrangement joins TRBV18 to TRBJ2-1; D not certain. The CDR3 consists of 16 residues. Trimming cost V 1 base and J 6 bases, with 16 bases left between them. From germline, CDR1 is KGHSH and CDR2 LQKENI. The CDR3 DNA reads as TGTGCCAGCTCACCACTCCCACAGCTACCCCCCAATGAGCAGTTCTTC. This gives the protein CASSPLPQLPPNEQFF.